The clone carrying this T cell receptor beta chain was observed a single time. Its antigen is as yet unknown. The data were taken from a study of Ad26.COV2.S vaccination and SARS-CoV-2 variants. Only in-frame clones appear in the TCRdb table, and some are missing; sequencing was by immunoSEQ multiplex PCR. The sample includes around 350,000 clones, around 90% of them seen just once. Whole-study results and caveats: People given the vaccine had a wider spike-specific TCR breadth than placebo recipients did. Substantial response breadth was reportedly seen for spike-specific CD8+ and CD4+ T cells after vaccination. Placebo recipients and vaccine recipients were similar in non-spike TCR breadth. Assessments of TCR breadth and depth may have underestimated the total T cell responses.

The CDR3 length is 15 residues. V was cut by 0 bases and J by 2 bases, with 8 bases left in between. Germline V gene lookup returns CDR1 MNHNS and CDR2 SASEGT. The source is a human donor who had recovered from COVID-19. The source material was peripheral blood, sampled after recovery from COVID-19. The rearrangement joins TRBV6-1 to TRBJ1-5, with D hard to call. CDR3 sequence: CASSEAGWGNQPQHF. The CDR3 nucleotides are TGTGCCAGCAGTGAAGCAGGCTGGGGCAATCAGCCCCAGCATTTT.